This T cell receptor (beta chain) originates from a study of cytomegalovirus exposure and HLA in healthy donors. Study in general: A prior analysis found about 110 million unique TCR beta sequences from some 200 million T cells.

On this clone: Its cognate antigen is unknown.

The CDR3 is made up of 16 amino acids. The V end lost 2 bases, the J end lost 4 bases, and 18 bases lay between the germline ends. Germline values: CDR1 GTSNPN, CDR2 SVGIG (reference sequence). General observations from the study: TCR beta sequences reportedly predicted the HLA-A and HLA-B alleles of most subjects accurately. Analyzed later, association rates of TCRs varied across HLA loci, with DRB1 most and HLA-C fewest. Apparent HLA restriction characterized most CMV-associated TCR beta chains in a later analysis.

Primers: 60 Vbeta forward and 13 Jbeta reverse. The assay was immunoSEQ multiplex PCR, and TCRdb's table has in-frame clones only and misses some. This table holds about 69,000 clones, roughly 70% found once. This sequence originates from a woman in her twenties or thirties in good health and CMV-seronegative. The sequencing sample was made of PBMCs. This rearrangement joins TRBV30 to TRBJ1-3, with unresolved D. CDR3 bases: TGTGCCTGGAGTAAGGGAGTGGCGGCTGTAGGAAACACCATATATTTT. This codes for CAWSKGVAAVGNTIYF.